The 18 T cell receptor beta chains presented below share a single source sample, sequenced in a study of PD-1 blockade in mismatch repair-deficient tumors. Only in-frame clones appear in the TCRdb table, and some are missing; sequencing was by immunoSEQ multiplex PCR. This sample carries 100,000 to 150,000 clones, roughly nine tenths of them seen once, and the ten largest clones take approximately 13%. The sequencing here drew on peripheral blood, taken 44 weeks after starting pembrolizumab. Source of these receptors: an adult with mismatch repair-deficient cancer.

V usage is TRBV5-1 and J usage is TRBJ2-6, with D hard to call. The length of the CDR3 is 16 residues. The germline V gene encodes CDR1 SGHRS and CDR2 YFSETQ. V was pared by 0 bases and J by 1 base, with 8 bases between. CDR3 sequence: CASSLAEESGANVLTF. The DNA for the CDR3 is TGCGCCAGCAGCTTGGCAGAGGAATCTGGGGCCAACGTCCTGACTTTC.

The V call is TRBV6-5, the J call TRBJ2-7; D gene unclear. The germline V gene has CDR1 MNHEY and CDR2 SVGAGI. V was shortened by 0 bases and J by 3 bases, with 15 bases between the two germline ends. CDR3 length: 16 residues. The CDR3 nucleotides read TGTGCCAGCAGTTACTCGATACCGCTAGGAGACTACGAGCAGTACTTC. Translated, it gives CASSYSIPLGDYEQYF.

The chain joins TRBV5-8 to TRBJ1-1; TRBD1 matches 8 bases. The CDR3 has 15 residues. Germline V lookup: CDR1 SGHTS, CDR2 YDEGEE. The J segment lost 3 bases and the V segment lost 0 bases, leaving 4 bases of the junction unmatched. CDR3 amino acids: CASSLGRGRDTEAFF. The CDR3 bases are TGTGCCAGCAGCTTGGGCAGGGGGCGCGACACTGAAGCTTTCTTT.

This clone was seen a few times. V and J are TRBV5-1 and TRBJ1-5; D uncertain. Trimming removed 1 base from V and 4 bases from J, with 6 bases in between. Germline V gives CDR1 SGHRS, CDR2 YFSETQ. The CDR3 is 13 residues long. CDR3 loop: CASSLSTNQPQHF. CDR3 in DNA: TGCGCCAGCAGCTTGTCGACAAATCAGCCCCAGCATTTT.

This chain links TRBV4-1 with TRBJ1-2; TRBD1 matches at 10 bases. V gave up 4 bases and J gave up 4 bases; unmatched junction bases: 6. The germline V gene encodes CDR1 MGHRA and CDR2 YSYEKL. The CDR3 has 15 residues. The CDR3 DNA follows: TGCGCCAGCAGCCTCGGGACAGGGGACACCTATGGCTACACCTTC. It codes for CASSLGTGDTYGYTF.

The chain links TRBV27 to TRBJ1-1; D is unresolved. The CDR3 runs to 16 residues. Germline CDR1 MNHEY, CDR2 SMNVEV (reference sequence). V lost 3 bases and J 7 bases, leaving 21 bases between the germline ends. The CDR3 spells CASSFSYGSSFFEAFF. The CDR3 bases are TGTGCCAGCAGTTTTTCGTATGGTTCGTCATTCTTTGAAGCTTTCTTT.

This clone occurred a few times. This rearrangement joins TRBV10-1 to TRBJ2-2; TRBD1 aligns across 7 bases. With V trimmed by 2 bases and J by 1 base, 4 bases remained unmatched. The CDR3 sequence is 16 residues long. Germline V gene lookup returns CDR1 WNHNN and CDR2 SYGVQD (reference sequence). This CDR3 reads CASSEQRTGNTGELFF. The CDR3 DNA follows: TGCGCCAGCAGTGAGCAGAGGACAGGGAACACCGGGGAGCTGTTTTTT.

The J gene is TRBJ1-3, the V gene TRBV4-2; TRBD1 matches 7 bases. Per the germline V gene, CDR1 is LGHNA and CDR2 is YNFKEQ. Germline trimming cut 0 bases from V and 5 bases from J; bases unmatched to any gene: 4. CDR3 length: 15 residues. The CDR3 reads CASSQDIQGRNTIYF. The DNA of the CDR3 is TGTGCCAGCAGCCAAGATATACAGGGGAGAAACACCATATATTTT.

V usage is TRBV29-1 and J usage is TRBJ2-3; the D gene is possibly TRBD2 (6 bases). The germline CDR1 and CDR2 sequences are SQVTM and ANQGSEA. The V gene lost 7 bases and the J gene lost 4 bases, with 18 bases spanning the gap. The CDR3 is 14 amino acids. The CDR3 loop reads CSGEGLREPDTQYF. In nucleotides, the CDR3 is TGCAGCGGGGAAGGTCTACGGGAGCCAGATACGCAGTATTTT.

This sequence joins TRBV30 and TRBJ2-2; D possibly corresponds to TRBD2 (6 bases). The germline V gene has CDR1 GTSNPN and CDR2 SVGIG (reference sequence). There are 11 residues in the CDR3. The ends were cut back, 2 bases at V and 11 bases at J, with 9 bases in the middle. The CDR3 DNA sequence: TGTGCCTGGAGTCGGGGAGGTGAGCTGTTTTTT. It codes for CAWSRGGELFF.

The chain combines TRBV9 with TRBJ2-1, with 7 nucleotides matching TRBD2. Germline loops: CDR1 SGDLS, CDR2 YYNGEE. CDR3 size: 14 residues. V dropped 4 bases and J dropped 8; count of bases not matched to a gene: 9. The CDR3 sequence: CASSRHGLDYEQFF. The CDR3 nucleotides are TGTGCCAGCAGCCGCCACGGACTAGACTATGAGCAGTTCTTC.

V usage is TRBV30 and J usage is TRBJ2-7, with 7 bases matching TRBD2. V was pared by 2 bases and J by 1 base, with 5 bases of the junction left unmatched. CDR1 GTSNPN and CDR2 SVGIG come from the germline V gene (reference sequence). This CDR3 is built from 14 residues. The CDR3 region has the DNA TGTGCCTGGAGTAAAGATAGCGGGTCCTACGAGCAGTACTTC. The encoded protein is CAWSKDSGSYEQYF.

This chain links TRBV9 with TRBJ2-5, with a possible D match to TRBD1 (5 bases). V was pared by 0 bases and J by 5 bases, with 8 bases between. This CDR3 comprises 13 residues. Germline V lookup: CDR1 SGDLS, CDR2 YYNGEE. This chain's CDR3 is CASSVAGSETQYF. CDR3 DNA sequence: TGTGCCAGCAGCGTAGCAGGGTCGGAGACCCAGTACTTC. The complete variable domain, with remaining parts taken from reference TRBV9 and TRBJ2-5, reads DSGVTQTPKHLITATGQRVTLRCSPRSGDLSVYWYQQSLDQGLQFLIQYYNGEERAKGNILERFSAQQFPDLHSELNLSSLELGDSALYFCASSVAGSETQYFGPGTRLLVL.

This clone was observed a few times. The chain is built from TRBV7-9 and TRBJ2-2; D is unresolved. In germline, CDR1 is SEHNR, CDR2 FQNEAQ (reference sequence). Deletions cut 3 bases from V and 8 bases from J, with 7 bases between. This CDR3 comprises 12 residues. This chain's CDR3 is CASSFGMGELFF. CDR3 nucleotides: TGTGCCAGCAGCTTTGGTATGGGGGAGCTGTTTTTT.

A few counts support this clone. The chain is built from TRBV30 and TRBJ2-1; tentatively, D is TRBD1 (5 bases). Germline assignment: CDR1 GTSNPN and CDR2 SVGIG (reference sequence). CDR3 length: 11 amino acids. Trimming shortened V by 2 bases and J by 11 bases, and 10 bases separated the two germline ends. CDR3 sequence (DNA): TGTGCCTGGAGTTCAACAGGTCAGCAGTTCTTC. Amino acid sequence: CAWSSTGQQFF.

The chain combines TRBV11-3 with TRBJ2-2; D might be TRBD2 (6 bases). Germline CDR1 and CDR2: SGHNT and YENEEA. With 6 bases removed from V and 4 bases from J, the gap between germline ends came to 18 bases. This CDR3 has 16 residues. The DNA of the CDR3 is TGTGCCAGCAGTCTCGGACTACGGGGTGTCACCGGGGAGCTGTTTTTT. Encoded protein: CASSLGLRGVTGELFF.

The rearrangement uses TRBV6-5 and TRBJ2-2; D not resolved. The CDR3 length is 15 residues. V lost 6 bases and J 2 bases, leaving 13 bases between the germline ends. Germline V gene sequence: CDR1 MNHEY, CDR2 SVGAGI. The CDR3 region has the DNA TGTGCCAGCAGATCTCGCGTGGGAAACACCGGGGAGCTGTTTTTT. This gives the protein CASRSRVGNTGELFF.

This sequence joins TRBV28 and TRBJ2-5; 9 bases agree with TRBD2. Germline values: CDR1 MDHEN, CDR2 SYDVKM. V gave up 2 bases and J gave up 2 bases; unmatched junction bases: 24. This CDR3 comprises 22 residues. The CDR3 is CASSLRRLGAREGQGWQETQYF. The CDR3 DNA reads TGTGCCAGCAGTTTACGCAGGCTAGGAGCGCGGGAGGGCCAGGGTTGGCAAGAGACCCAGTACTTC.